The 15 T cell receptor beta chains given below trace back to one sample, sequenced in a study of Ad26.COV2.S vaccination and SARS-CoV-2 variants (dated by TCRdb to the early 2020s). The library was obtained by the immunoSEQ multiplex PCR assay. Not all clones reach the TCRdb copy of this immuneACCESS table, which keeps in-frame sequences only. Checked studies attribute under half of the gap to unresolved V genes and leave the rest unexplained. The sample table shows about 350,000 clones, and around 90% are seen once. The ten top clones hold around 6.6% of the sample. Read against the paper, the sample's treatment or condition label means: roughly 20 received Ad26.COV2.S at low or high dose, single or two shots; about 5 received placebo; per-sample allocation not given. For vaccine and placebo recipients, the sequenced repertoires came from samples collected on day 63 after the first injection. Sequenced material: peripheral blood, taken in a trial of Ad26.COV2.S vaccine versus placebo. These receptors originate from a person between 18 and 65 years old who received the Ad26.COV2.S COVID-19 vaccine or a placebo.

This chain connects TRBV25-1 to TRBJ1-1; weak D call: TRBD1 (5 bases). CDR3 size: 13 residues. Per germline, CDR1 MGHDK and CDR2 SYGVNS. Deletions cut 4 bases from V and 1 base from J, with 7 bases between. CDR3 DNA sequence: TGTGCCAGCAGTGTACAGGCGAACACTGAAGCTTTCTTT. This gives the protein CASSVQANTEAFF.

Here the CDR3 reads CSVRDLRSGNTIYF. The CDR3, as DNA: TGCAGCGTTAGGGACCTACGATCTGGAAACACCATATATTTT. The rearrangement uses TRBV29-1 and TRBJ1-3; possibly TRBD1 for D (5 bases). Trimming took off 5 bases at V and 1 base at J, with 12 bases between the two ends. The germline V gene encodes CDR1 SQVTM and CDR2 ANQGSEA. CDR3 size: 14 residues.

The genes are TRBV5-4 and TRBJ2-2, with D unresolved. The CDR3 consists of 15 residues. V was shortened by 1 base and J by 5 bases, with 12 bases between the two germline ends. CDR1 SGHNT and CDR2 YYREEE come from the germline V gene (reference sequence). The CDR3, as DNA: TGTGCCAGCAGCTTGCAGGTGACCGTTACCGGGGAGCTGTTTTTT. Translation gives CASSLQVTVTGELFF.

CDR3 bases: TGTGCCAGCAGTCCTAGGACAGATAACTATGGCTACACCTTC. It is translated as CASSPRTDNYGYTF. The chain joins TRBV27 to TRBJ1-2; TRBD1 is a possible D gene (6 bases). Per the germline V gene, CDR1 is MNHEY and CDR2 is SMNVEV (reference sequence). Trimming removed 5 bases at V and 1 base at J, with 11 bases between. CDR3 length: 14 amino acids.

The V gene is TRBV25-1, the J gene TRBJ2-7; D not certain. The CDR3 totals 14 residues. V was cut by 3 bases and J by 1 base, with 10 bases left in between. Germline assignment: CDR1 MGHDK and CDR2 SYGVNS. CDR3 amino acids: CASSDGRYSYEQYF. The CDR3 nucleotides read TGTGCCAGCAGTGACGGGCGATATTCCTACGAGCAGTACTTC.

V is TRBV2 and J is TRBJ2-7, with 8 bases identical to TRBD1. The trim removed 7 bases at V and 2 bases at J, leaving 7 bases unmatched. The CDR3 extends over 14 amino acids. Germline V gives CDR1 SNHLY, CDR2 FYNNEI. The CDR3 nucleotides are TGTGCCAGCAAAGACAGGGGCGGCCCCTACGAGCAGTACTTC. Translation: CASKDRGGPYEQYF. Drawing the rest from reference TRBV2 and TRBJ2-7, the complete variable domain is EPEVTQTPSHQVTQMGQEVILRCVPISNHLYFYWYRQILGQKVEFLVSFYNNEISEKSEIFDDQFSVERPDGSNFTLKIRSTKLEDSAMYFCASKDRGGPYEQYFGPGTRLTVT.

This sequence joins TRBV10-3 and TRBJ1-3; 7 bases line up with TRBD1. V shed 6 bases, J shed 0 bases, and the junction held 2 bases outside the gene matches. There are 14 residues in the CDR3. The germline V gene encodes CDR1 ENHRY and CDR2 SYGVKD. The CDR3 sequence: CAIRGDSSGNTIYF. The DNA of the CDR3 is TGTGCCATCAGGGGGGACAGCTCTGGAAACACCATATATTTT.

The chain has TRBV15 and TRBJ1-5; no definite D call. The germline V gene encodes CDR1 LNHNV and CDR2 YYDKDF (reference sequence). The CDR3 sequence is 16 residues long. Trimming pared 0 bases from V and 0 bases from J, leaving 9 bases between. In DNA form, the CDR3 reads TGTGCCACCAGCAGAGATTCCAGCTATAGCAATCAGCCCCAGCATTTT. This translates into CATSRDSSYSNQPQHF.

The chain has TRBV3-1 (or the pseudogene TRBV3-2) and TRBJ2-1; 9 bases line up with TRBD1. CDR3 length: 14 amino acids. From germline, CDR1 is LGHDT and CDR2 YNNKEL (reference sequence). The V and J ends lost 4 bases and 4 bases, in that order; junction bases with no gene match: 2. Here the CDR3 DNA reads TGTGCCAGCAGCCCTGGACAGGGGTACAATGAGCAGTTCTTC. Its protein is CASSPGQGYNEQFF.

The rearrangement joins TRBV24-1 to TRBJ2-1, with 13 bases that match TRBD2. Germline CDR1 KGHDR, CDR2 SFDVKD. The V gene end was trimmed by 2 bases and the J gene end by 4 bases; junction bases not matched to a gene: 4. CDR3 length: 17 residues. The CDR3 region is CATSDSTSGRQYNEQFF. For the CDR3, the DNA is TGTGCCACCAGTGATTCGACTAGCGGGAGGCAATACAATGAGCAGTTCTTC.

This chain connects TRBV6-1 to TRBJ1-1; D unclear. Germline V CDR1 and CDR2: MNHNS, SASEGT. There are 15 residues in the CDR3. Trimming pared 1 base from V and 0 bases from J, leaving 9 bases between. The CDR3 spells CASSEVWQLNTEAFF. Written as DNA, the CDR3 is TGTGCCAGCAGTGAAGTTTGGCAGTTGAACACTGAAGCTTTCTTT.

The V call is TRBV25-1, the J call TRBJ1-2; maybe TRBD1 (6 bases). The CDR3 loop spans 12 amino acids. Germline assignment: CDR1 MGHDK and CDR2 SYGVNS. The V and J ends lost 6 bases and 8 bases respectively, with 13 bases between them. CDR3 bases: TGTGCCAGCAGGGAAGGACAGAACGGCTACACCTTC. Translating gives CASREGQNGYTF.

The chain employs TRBV27 and TRBJ1-2; weak D call: TRBD1 (5 bases). Trimming took 0 bases from V and 7 from J, leaving 15 bases between them. The CDR3 has 15 amino acids. Germline CDR1 and CDR2: MNHEY and SMNVEV (reference sequence). CDR3 coding DNA: TGTGCCAGCAGTTTATCACAGACCGCCGGGACTGGCTACACCTTC. It yields the protein CASSLSQTAGTGYTF.

The J gene is TRBJ2-1, the V gene TRBV19, with a tentative D call TRBD2 (6 bases). The CDR3 covers 15 residues. Trimming removed 9 bases from V and 9 bases from J, with 24 bases in between. Germline V CDR1 and CDR2: LNHDA, SQIVND (reference sequence). The CDR3 protein is CASTLAGLGSVEQFF. In DNA form, the CDR3 reads TGTGCCAGCACCCTGGCGGGGCTCGGGAGTGTTGAGCAGTTCTTC.

J is TRBJ2-7 and V is TRBV14, with 7 bases that match TRBD1. Germline V lookup: CDR1 SGHDN, CDR2 FVKESK. The CDR3 contains 14 residues. The ends lost 2 bases at V and 5 bases at J; junction bases unmatched: 6. CDR3 nucleotide sequence: TGTGCCAGCAGCCAATCAAGGGGGCATAACGAGCAGTACTTC. Translated: CASSQSRGHNEQYF.